This is a list of T cell receptor beta chains from one sample in a study of OX40 agonist ivuxolimab in advanced cancers. Libraries were prepared by immunoSEQ multiplex PCR; TCRdb keeps only in-frame clonotypes and omits some of them. The table lists tens of thousands of clones, about 88% of them singletons. The sequencing used CD4+ or CD8+ T cells sorted from blood, collected in a trial of the OX40 agonist ivuxolimab. These receptors were taken from an adult with an advanced solid tumor such as melanoma, head and neck, liver or kidney cancer. The CDR3 runs from the conserved cysteine through the conserved F or W. Fields, in order: D gene, clone size, J gene, V gene, CDR3 protein, CDR3 DNA. A D gene is named only where the DNA matches it firmly. A row's size may be missing; if present it is once, few, many or a size class.

TRBD1,.,TRBJ1-4,TRBV29-1,CSARTGENEKLFF,TGCAGCGCCCGGACAGGGGAAAATGAAAAACTGTTTTTT
.,once,TRBJ2-2,TRBV25-1,CASSDPVANTGELFF,TGTGCCAGCAGTGACCCGGTTGCGAACACCGGGGAGCTGTTTTTT
.,.,TRBJ2-2,TRBV19,CASSIPLGGELFF,TGTGCCAGTAGTATCCCGTTGGGCGGGGAGCTGTTTTTT
TRBD1,.,TRBJ1-4,TRBV5-1,CASSPDTGVPEKLFF,TGCGCCAGCAGCCCCGACACAGGGGTGCCCGAAAAACTGTTTTTT
.,.,TRBJ1-1,TRBV6-5,CASSSWTGGNTEAFF,TGTGCCAGCAGTTCATGGACGGGCGGGAACACTGAAGCTTTCTTT
.,.,TRBJ1-5,TRBV7-5,CVRSLDTGQRYSNQPQHF,TGTGTCAGAAGCTTGGATACGGGACAGCGATATAGCAATCAGCCCCAGCATTTT
.,.,TRBJ2-3,TRBV5-4,CASSLGRAPSTDTQYF,TGTGCCAGCAGCTTAGGACGGGCTCCAAGCACAGATACGCAGTATTTT
TRBD2,.,TRBJ2-1,TRBV5-4,CASSSTTGTRRFNEQFF,TGTGCCAGCAGCTCGACCACCGGGACTAGGAGGTTCAATGAGCAGTTCTTC
.,few,TRBJ2-5,TRBV5-4,CASSLLLTKETQYF,TGTGCCAGCAGCTTGTTGTTGACAAAAGAGACCCAGTACTTC
TRBD1,once,TRBJ2-3,TRBV18,CASSPLGQGTDTQYF,TGTGCCAGCTCACCCCTAGGACAGGGAACAGATACGCAGTATTTT
.,few,TRBJ1-2,TRBV7-7,CAPLPVTYGYTF,TGTGCCCCTCTGCCGGTTACCTATGGCTACACCTTC
TRBD2,.,TRBJ2-3,TRBV7-2,CASSYTGTSGTDTQYF,TGTGCCAGCAGCTACACCGGGACTAGCGGCACAGATACGCAGTATTTT
.,.,TRBJ1-6,TRBV7-2,CASSLGRDSPLHF,TGTGCCAGCAGCCTAGGTCGGGATTCACCCCTCCACTTT
TRBD1,.,TRBJ2-1,TRBV4-2,CASSQDQRTGGYNEQFF,TGTGCCAGCAGCCAAGATCAGAGGACAGGGGGCTACAATGAGCAGTTCTTC
.,once,TRBJ2-5,TRBV4-2,CASSQETSGGQETQYF,TGTGCCAGCAGCCAAGAAACTAGTGGGGGGCAGGAGACCCAGTACTTC
.,.,TRBJ1-4,TRBV19,CASSPWGGVETNEKLFF,TGTGCCAGTAGTCCATGGGGAGGAGTGGAAACTAATGAAAAACTGTTTTTT
.,.,TRBJ2-3,TRBV5-1,CASRAGRSTDTQYF,TGCGCCAGCAGGGCAGGGAGAAGCACAGATACGCAGTATTTT
.,once,TRBJ1-4,TRBV19,CASSPDTTNEKLFF,TGTGCCAGTAGTCCGGATACAACTAATGAAAAACTGTTTTTT
.,.,TRBJ1-5,TRBV2,CASRAVTSNQPQHF,TGTGCCAGCAGGGCGGTGACTAGCAATCAGCCCCAGCATTTT
.,.,TRBJ1-2,TRBV5-1,CASSLGTASYGYTF,TGCGCCAGCAGCTTGGGGACGGCTTCCTATGGCTACACCTTC
TRBD2,few,TRBJ2-7,TRBV11-2,CASSLDEVAGENYEQYF,TGTGCCAGCAGCTTAGACGAGGTGGCGGGGGAGAACTACGAGCAGTACTTC
.,.,TRBJ1-2,TRBV7-6,CASSLEEGNYGYTF,TGTGCCAGCAGCTTAGAGGAGGGGAACTATGGCTACACCTTC
TRBD1,.,TRBJ1-1,TRBV7-6,CASSLGTSGGGAGNTEAFF,TGTGCCAGCAGCTTGGGTACGTCGGGAGGGGGCGCGGGAAACACTGAAGCTTTCTTT
TRBD2,few,TRBJ2-1,TRBV6-5,CASTSPGGGREQFF,TGTGCCAGCACCTCCCCCGGGGGGGGGCGTGAGCAGTTCTTC
.,.,TRBJ2-5,TRBV7-3,CASSLEGASAETQYF,TGTGCCAGCAGCTTAGAAGGGGCCAGCGCAGAGACCCAGTACTTC
.,.,TRBJ2-7,TRBV5-6,CASSLRGRNHEQYF,TGTGCCAGCAGCTTACGCGGCAGGAACCACGAGCAGTACTTC
.,.,TRBJ1-2,TRBV5-5,CASSSTGGGYTF,TGTGCCAGCAGCTCGACCGGGGGTGGCTACACCTTC
.,.,TRBJ2-3,TRBV9,CASSVEEGRGVTDTQYF,TGTGCCAGCAGCGTAGAAGAGGGGAGGGGGGTCACAGATACGCAGTATTTT
.,.,TRBJ2-1,TRBV10-3,CAISDSGLVGGEQFF,TGTGCCATCAGTGATAGCGGACTAGTGGGGGGCGAGCAGTTCTTC
TRBD2,.,TRBJ2-3,TRBV5-4,CASSLVGGEDTQYF,TGTGCCAGCAGCTTAGTGGGGGGGGAAGATACGCAGTATTTT
.,.,TRBJ1-1,TRBV19,CASSIEVRRGNTEAFF,TGTGCCAGTAGTATAGAAGTGAGGAGGGGGAACACTGAAGCTTTCTTT
.,.,TRBJ2-3,TRBV2,CASRSGATDTQYF,TGTGCCAGCAGGTCAGGGGCCACAGATACGCAGTATTTT
.,.,TRBJ2-2,TRBV11-2,CASSPVTTGELFF,TGTGCCAGCAGCCCCGTCACCACCGGGGAGCTGTTTTTT
TRBD1,.,TRBJ1-1,TRBV7-2,CASSLAPGQGDEAFF,TGTGCCAGCAGCTTAGCCCCGGGACAGGGGGATGAAGCTTTCTTT
.,.,TRBJ2-2,TRBV5-5,CASSLNIGELFF,TGTGCCAGCAGCTTAAATATCGGGGAGCTGTTTTTT
TRBD1,.,TRBJ1-2,TRBV5-6,CASSSGQGPYGYTF,TGTGCCAGCAGCTCTGGACAGGGTCCCTATGGCTACACCTTC
TRBD1,.,TRBJ2-7,TRBV5-1,CASSSSTGLYDSYEQYF,TGCGCCAGCAGCTCGTCGACAGGGTTGTACGACTCCTACGAGCAGTACTTC
TRBD1,.,TRBJ1-2,TRBV5-4,CASSWDRGLWGYTF,TGTGCCAGCAGCTGGGACAGGGGTTTGTGGGGCTACACCTTC
.,few,TRBJ1-1,TRBV5-6,CASSLAGTGREAFF,TGTGCCAGCAGCTTGGCCGGAACAGGGAGGGAAGCTTTCTTT
.,.,TRBJ1-2,TRBV6-1,CASSVENYGYTF,TGTGCCAGCAGCGTCGAAAACTATGGCTACACCTTC
.,.,TRBJ1-4,TRBV18,CASSPRTETNEKLFF,TGTGCCAGCTCACCCCGGACCGAAACTAATGAAAAACTGTTTTTT
.,.,TRBJ1-1,TRBV28,CASSWDRSTEAFF,TGTGCCAGCAGTTGGGACCGGAGCACTGAAGCTTTCTTT
.,.,TRBJ1-6,TRBV6-6,CASTSEFWDSPLHF,TGTGCCAGCACCTCCGAGTTCTGGGATTCACCCCTCCACTTT
TRBD1,.,TRBJ1-1,TRBV5-1,CASTRDRMNTEAFF,TGCGCCAGCACCCGGGACAGAATGAACACTGAAGCTTTCTTT
TRBD1,.,TRBJ1-2,TRBV5-6,CASSLAPTGASYGYTF,TGTGCCAGCAGCTTGGCACCTACAGGGGCGAGCTATGGCTACACCTTC
TRBD2,.,TRBJ2-7,TRBV6-5,CASSSRLAGGYEQYF,TGTGCCAGCAGTTCCCGACTAGCGGGGGGCTACGAGCAGTACTTC
TRBD2,.,TRBJ2-7,TRBV13,CASSPTGLAQSSYEQYF,TGTGCCAGCAGCCCGACCGGACTAGCCCAAAGCTCCTACGAGCAGTACTTC
.,once,TRBJ2-1,TRBV9,CASSVETGLLIYNEQFF,TGTGCCAGCAGCGTAGAGACAGGTCTGCTGATCTACAATGAGCAGTTCTTC
.,.,TRBJ2-7,TRBV6-1,CASRAPPYEQYF,TGTGCCAGCAGAGCCCCGCCCTACGAGCAGTACTTC
.,.,TRBJ2-2,TRBV9,CASSARGGNTGELFF,TGTGCCAGCAGCGCCAGGGGAGGGAACACCGGGGAGCTGTTTTTT
.,.,TRBJ2-1,TRBV28,CASIGIGGRYEQFF,TGTGCCAGCATTGGGATAGGGGGTCGCTATGAGCAGTTCTTC
.,.,TRBJ1-4,TRBV6-5,CASSYKSRSNEKLFF,TGTGCCAGCAGTTACAAGTCCAGATCTAATGAAAAACTGTTTTTT
TRBD1,.,TRBJ1-2,TRBV6-6,CASIPGQGYGYTF,TGTGCCAGCATTCCGGGACAGGGCTATGGCTACACCTTC
TRBD2,.,TRBJ2-1,TRBV7-9,CASSTGLVGGNEQFF,TGTGCCAGCAGCACGGGACTAGTGGGGGGGAATGAGCAGTTCTTC
TRBD1,.,TRBJ2-7,TRBV5-1,CASSDLGDRNSYEQYF,TGCGCCAGCAGCGATTTGGGGGACAGGAATTCTTACGAGCAGTACTTC
.,.,TRBJ1-1,TRBV6-5,CASSWGETEAFF,TGTGCCAGCAGTTGGGGGGAGACTGAAGCTTTCTTT
TRBD1,once,TRBJ1-1,TRBV19,CASSITGGNTEAFF,TGTGCCAGTAGTATAACAGGGGGGAACACTGAAGCTTTCTTT
.,.,TRBJ1-4,TRBV29-1,CSVWPGAGEKLFF,TGCAGCGTTTGGCCGGGGGCCGGTGAAAAACTGTTTTTT
TRBD1,.,TRBJ1-1,TRBV6-6,CASSPRLGTGAEAFF,TGTGCCAGCAGTCCGCGCCTCGGGACAGGGGCTGAAGCTTTCTTT